These 21 T cell receptor beta chains originate from one sample sequenced in a study of early T cells in non-severe SARS-CoV-2 infection. TCRdb re-called the 5' RACE reads through MiXCR, storing one row per CDR3 protein. Among about 70,000 distinct CDR3 sequences listed, about 15% were seen once. The sequences come from whole blood, collected at baseline. These receptors came from an adult who was a healthcare worker with PCR-confirmed SARS-CoV-2 infection or an uninfected control (not recorded which).

This clonotype was recorded many times. This rearrangement joins TRBV6-1 to TRBJ2-1, with D perhaps TRBD2 (5 bases). Germline V CDR1 and CDR2: MNHNS, SASEGT. There are 14 residues in the CDR3. V lost 8 bases and J 4 bases, leaving 15 bases between the germline ends. CDR3 amino acids: CASEREPGYNEQFF. The CDR3 region has the DNA TGTGCCAGCGAAAGGGAGCCTGGATACAATGAGCAGTTCTTC.

The chain uses TRBV6-1 and TRBJ2-7; D gene ambiguous. Deletions cut 11 bases from V and 3 bases from J, with 2 bases between. Germline V CDR1 and CDR2: MNHNS, SASEGT. The CDR3 contains 8 residues. CDR3 loop: CAGYEQYF. DNA of the CDR3: TGTGCCGGCTACGAGCAGTACTTC.

At least ten counts were recorded for this clonotype. The rearrangement joins TRBV2 to TRBJ2-4; TRBD2 agrees at 11 bases. The CDR3 has 18 amino acids. CDR1 SNHLY and CDR2 FYNNEI come from the germline V gene. The trim removed 4 bases at V and 3 bases at J, leaving 11 bases unmatched. The CDR3: CASSGRGGTSGNKNIQYF. The CDR3 region has the DNA TGTGCCAGCAGTGGGCGCGGGGGGACTAGCGGAAACAAAAACATTCAGTACTTC.

This clonotype was observed a few times. The CDR3 nucleotides are TGTGCCAGCAGTTTAGGGCTAGCGGGAGGCCGGGGAGATACGCAGTATTTT. Translating it yields CASSLGLAGGRGDTQYF. V and J are TRBV28 and TRBJ2-3; TRBD2 aligns across 11 bases. This CDR3 has 17 amino acids. With V trimmed by 2 bases and J by 5 bases, 9 bases remained unmatched. The V gene's germline CDR1 is MDHEN and CDR2 SYDVKM.

In regard to this clonotype: No conserved phenylalanine or tryptophan ends this CDR3, so it is likely a read error. The chain has TRBV28 and TRBJ2-1; no clear D. V was clipped by 8 bases and J by 5 bases, with 7 bases between them. Germline values: CDR1 MDHEN, CDR2 SYDVKM. CDR3 length: 11 residues. In DNA, the CDR3 is TGTGCCAGCCTAGGGAACAATGAGCAGTTCATC. Protein sequence: CASLGNNEQFI.

V and J are TRBV28 and TRBJ1-2, with D possibly TRBD1 on 5 matching bases. Trimming removed 6 bases from V and 4 bases from J, with 9 bases in between. Germline CDR1 is MDHEN and CDR2 is SYDVKM. The CDR3 consists of 12 residues. The DNA of the CDR3 is TGTGCCAGCAGAGGGACGGGCTATGGCTACACCTTC. Its protein is CASRGTGYGYTF.

This chain uses TRBV4-1 with TRBJ2-2; 10 nucleotides match TRBD2. Unmatched junction bases numbered 5, after V lost 0 bases and J lost 1 base. Germline V lookup: CDR1 MGHRA, CDR2 YSYEKL. CDR3 size: 18 residues. The CDR3 nucleotides read TGCGCCAGCAGCCAAGACCCCCGACTAGCGGGGAACACCGGGGAGCTGTTTTTT. Translating it yields CASSQDPRLAGNTGELFF.

This clonotype was counted many times. The CDR3 reads CASSKRDRGIYEQYF. The CDR3 nucleotides read TGTGCCAGCAGCAAAAGGGACAGGGGAATCTACGAGCAGTACTTC. This chain joins TRBV21-1 and TRBJ2-7; the table calls TRBD1, which could not be checked here. TRBV21-1 is shown as a pseudogene. There are 15 residues in the CDR3.

The chain uses TRBV7-9 and TRBJ1-1, with D uncertain. V was shortened by 3 bases and J by 6 bases, with 11 bases between the two germline ends. Per the germline V gene, CDR1 is SEHNR and CDR2 is FQNEAQ (reference sequence). The CDR3 is made up of 13 amino acids. Written as DNA, the CDR3 is TGTGCCAGCAGCTTCTCGACCTTGGCTGAAGCTTTCTTT. This codes for CASSFSTLAEAFF.

This clonotype was seen at least ten times. DNA for the CDR3: TGTGCCAGCAGTTGGGAGGGATACAATGAGCAGTTCTTC. It is translated as CASSWEGYNEQFF. V gene TRBV12-3 or TRBV12-4 combines with J gene TRBJ2-1; 7 bases map to TRBD2. V shed 4 bases, J shed 4 bases, and the junction held 1 base outside the gene matches. This CDR3 contains 13 residues.

There are a few counts of this clonotype. The chain joins TRBV4-2 to TRBJ2-7, with 12 bases identical to TRBD2. Per germline, CDR1 LGHNA and CDR2 YNFKEQ. The V segment lost 1 base and the J segment 2 bases; nucleotides outside the gene matches: 0. The CDR3 totals 15 residues. CDR3 nucleotides: TGTGCCAGCAGCCAAGGACTAGCGGGAGCCTACGAGCAGTACTTC. Its translation is CASSQGLAGAYEQYF.

This clonotype was counted only a few times. The chain uses TRBV10-1 and TRBJ1-1, with a weak D call TRBD1 (5 bases). Germline values: CDR1 WNHNN, CDR2 SYGVQD (reference sequence). There are 13 residues in the CDR3. V gave up 0 bases and J gave up 10 bases, with 12 bases separating them. The CDR3: CASSESAPGPAFF. For the CDR3, the DNA is TGCGCCAGCAGTGAGTCGGCTCCAGGGCCAGCTTTCTTT.

This clonotype was counted many times. The chain links TRBV7-8 to TRBJ2-3; D call uncertain. CDR1 is SGHVS and CDR2 is FQNEAQ in the germline V gene. This CDR3 has 14 amino acids. Trimming cost V 5 bases and J 0 bases, with 9 bases left between them. Written as DNA, the CDR3 is TGTGCCAGCAGCCCTGAGACTAGCACAGATACGCAGTATTTT. Translated: CASSPETSTDTQYF.

This clonotype was observed at least ten times. The V and J genes are TRBV27 and TRBJ2-1, with 15 nucleotides matching TRBD2. Looked up from germline, CDR1 is MNHEY and CDR2 is SMNVEV (reference sequence). The CDR3 runs 19 residues. Germline trimming cut 3 bases from V and 3 bases from J; bases unmatched to any gene: 9. This CDR3 is CASSFLGTSGRRIYNEQFF. CDR3 coding DNA: TGTGCCAGCAGTTTTCTAGGGACTAGCGGGAGGAGAATCTACAATGAGCAGTTCTTC.

This clonotype was counted many times. This chain joins TRBV2 and TRBJ2-2; D is unclear. Trimming shortened V by 6 bases and J by 4 bases, and 9 bases separated the two germline ends. This CDR3 has 13 amino acids. CDR1 and CDR2 from the germline V gene are SNHLY and FYNNEI. The CDR3 spells CASRVDGTGELFF. Written as DNA, the CDR3 is TGTGCCAGCAGAGTGGATGGCACCGGGGAGCTGTTTTTT.

V usage is TRBV11-2 and J usage is TRBJ2-5; 7 bases map to TRBD1. With V trimmed by 4 bases and J by 2 bases, 10 bases remained unmatched. From germline, CDR1 is SGHAT and CDR2 FQNNGV. The CDR3 length is 16 residues. CDR3 amino acids: CASSSQPPGQQETQYF. The DNA of the CDR3 is TGTGCCAGCAGCTCACAACCCCCGGGACAGCAAGAGACCCAGTACTTC.

This clonotype was observed many times. CDR3 in DNA: TGTGCCACCAGCAGAGTGAACACCGGGGAGCTGTTTTTT. It yields the protein CATSRVNTGELFF. The V gene is TRBV15, the J gene TRBJ2-2; D gene uncertain. In germline, CDR1 is LNHNV, CDR2 YYDKDF (reference sequence). The CDR3 contains 13 residues. V was pared by 1 base and J by 1 base, with 1 base between.

This clonotype was recorded a few times. The chain carries TRBV19 and TRBJ2-3; 11 bases are a match to TRBD2. This CDR3 contains 17 residues. Germline CDR1 reads LNHDA; CDR2 reads SQIVND (reference sequence). J was trimmed by 3 bases and V by 3 bases; bases with no gene match: 8. The CDR3 protein is CASSISKTSGKTDTQYF. The CDR3 DNA reads as TGTGCCAGTAGTATTTCAAAGACTAGCGGGAAGACAGATACGCAGTATTTT.

This clonotype has more than one count but fewer than ten. This sequence joins TRBV10-2 and TRBJ2-1; D is perhaps TRBD2 (5 bases). V dropped 6 bases and J dropped 2 bases, with 8 bases sitting between them. The CDR3 has 13 amino acids. Germline CDR1 reads WSHSY; CDR2 reads SAAADI. The CDR3 nucleotides read TGCGCCAGCAGAGGAGGCCCCTACAATGAGCAGTTCTTC. Its translation: CASRGGPYNEQFF.

There are many counts of this clonotype. This chain joins TRBV20-1 and TRBJ1-5; D remains unclear. The CDR3 spans 17 residues. Germline assignment: CDR1 DFQATT and CDR2 SNEGSKA (reference sequence). V was shortened by 0 bases and J by 3 bases, with 18 bases between the two germline ends. The CDR3 here is CSARDSTKVGFNQPQHF. DNA of the CDR3: TGCAGTGCTAGAGATTCGACTAAAGTGGGATTCAATCAGCCCCAGCATTTT.

This clonotype was seen a few times. This chain uses TRBV7-9 with TRBJ2-7; 11 nucleotides align to TRBD2. The CDR3 runs to 14 residues. Germline values: CDR1 SEHNR, CDR2 FQNEAQ (reference sequence). Unmatched junction bases numbered 2, after V lost 4 bases and J lost 3 bases. The CDR3 loop is CASSSGLADYEQYF. The CDR3 DNA sequence: TGTGCCAGCAGCTCGGGACTAGCGGACTACGAGCAGTACTTC. Variable domain in full (rest from reference TRBV7-9 and TRBJ2-7): DTGVSQNPRHKITKRGQNVTFRCDPISEHNRLYWYRQTLGQGPEFLTYFQNEAQLEKSRLLSDRFSAERPKGSFSTLEIQRTEQGDSAMYLCASSSGLADYEQYFGPGTRLTVT.